Listed below are T cell receptor beta chains from one sample, sequenced in a study of T cell repertoires in aging, cancer and after chemotherapy. MiXCR, run by TCRdb on the multiplex PCR reads, gives a single entry per CDR3 protein. The data contain approximately 11,000 distinct CDR3 sequences, 35% to 50% of them seen just once; the ten biggest clones take up approximately 7%. Sequences were obtained from blood. These receptors originate from a human donor in good health. The CDR3 runs from the conserved cysteine through the conserved F or W. Fields, in order: J gene, clone size, D gene, V gene, CDR3 DNA, CDR3 protein. D genes are given only for firm matches. Only part of the rows carry a size: once, few, many, or a class if the clone is expanded.

J: TRBJ2-7
size: .
D: TRBD2
V: TRBV20-1
DNA: TGCAGTGCTAGGGCGAGCGGGAGAGGGGCCTACGAGCAGTACTTC
CDR3: CSARASGRGAYEQYF

J: TRBJ1-4
size: .
D: .
V: TRBV30
DNA: TGTGCCTGGAGTCCGACCGATGAAAAACTGTTTTTT
CDR3: CAWSPTDEKLFF

J: TRBJ1-4
size: .
D: TRBD1
V: TRBV11-2
DNA: TGTGCCAGCAGCCAGGGGGGGGCAACTAATGAAAAACTGTTTTTT
CDR3: CASSQGGATNEKLFF

J: TRBJ1-5
size: .
D: .
V: TRBV30
DNA: TGTGCCAGCAGCCAAGTAGAGAATAGCAATCAGCCCCAGCATTTT
CDR3: CASSQVENSNQPQHF

J: TRBJ1-5
size: .
D: .
V: TRBV27
DNA: TGTGCCATAGGCCTCGGTCGGGATCAGCCCCAGCATTTT
CDR3: CAIGLGRDQPQHF

J: TRBJ1-5
size: few
D: .
V: TRBV6-1
DNA: TGTGCCAGCAGTGAGTCGAGAGTTAGCAATCAGCCCCAGCATTTT
CDR3: CASSESRVSNQPQHF

J: TRBJ1-1
size: .
D: .
V: TRBV15
DNA: TGTGCCACCAGCAGAGGCCCCGGTGGGACTGAAGCTTTCTTT
CDR3: CATSRGPGGTEAFF

J: TRBJ2-7
size: .
D: .
V: TRBV15
DNA: TGTGCCACCAGCAGGGGCATTACTAGCCCCGAGCAGTACTTC
CDR3: CATSRGITSPEQYF

J: TRBJ1-1
size: .
D: TRBD1
V: TRBV19
DNA: TGTGCCAGTAGTCCCCGAGGACAGGGGGCCTCTGCCAACACTGAAGCTTTCTTT
CDR3: CASSPRGQGASANTEAFF

J: TRBJ2-3
size: .
D: .
V: TRBV7-2
DNA: TGTGCCAGCAGTTTGTCGACGGCAGGTGGCACGCAGTATTTT
CDR3: CASSLSTAGGTQYF

J: TRBJ2-7
size: few
D: .
V: TRBV20-1
DNA: TGCAGTGGCGAGGGGGAGGGGAAACACTACGAGCAGTACTTC
CDR3: CSGEGEGKHYEQYF

J: TRBJ1-4
size: few
D: TRBD1
V: TRBV6-5
DNA: TGTGCCAGCAGTCAAGAAGGGACAGGCGAAAAACTGTTTTTT
CDR3: CASSQEGTGEKLFF

J: TRBJ1-2
size: medium-sized
D: .
V: TRBV29-1
DNA: TGCAGCGTGGGCGAGGGGATTGGCTACACCTTC
CDR3: CSVGEGIGYTF

J: TRBJ1-2
size: few
D: .
V: TRBV5-5
DNA: TGTGCCAGCAGCTATCGACAGGCGTTAGTCTATGGCTACACCTTC
CDR3: CASSYRQALVYGYTF

J: TRBJ2-5
size: .
D: TRBD1
V: TRBV7-2
DNA: TGTGCCAGCAGCTTAAGGACAGGGTCGGGGGAGACCCAGTACTTC
CDR3: CASSLRTGSGETQYF

J: TRBJ2-3
size: .
D: TRBD2
V: TRBV12-3/TRBV12-4
DNA: TGTGCCAGCAGGAACCACGGGGGGGGCACAGATACGCAGTATTTT
CDR3: CASRNHGGGTDTQYF

J: TRBJ2-5
size: .
D: .
V: TRBV7-2
DNA: TGTGCCAGCAGCACGGGGTGGGGAAAAGAAGAGACCCAGTACTTC
CDR3: CASSTGWGKEETQYF

J: TRBJ2-7
size: .
D: .
V: TRBV10-3
DNA: TGTGCCATCAGTGAGTCTTGGAGAGGTCGCGAGCAGTACTTC
CDR3: CAISESWRGREQYF

J: TRBJ2-3
size: .
D: .
V: TRBV20-1
DNA: TGCAGTGCTAGAAAGGGCACTTCTAGCACAGATACGCAGTATTTT
CDR3: CSARKGTSSTDTQYF

J: TRBJ1-2
size: .
D: TRBD1
V: TRBV20-1
DNA: TGCAGTGCTAGAGATCAGGGGGGATCAATTTATGGCTACACCTTC
CDR3: CSARDQGGSIYGYTF

J: TRBJ1-1
size: .
D: .
V: TRBV4-3
DNA: TGCGCCAGCAGCCAAGTCCTGATGAACACTGAAGCTTTCTTT
CDR3: CASSQVLMNTEAFF

J: TRBJ1-4
size: .
D: .
V: TRBV6-6
DNA: TGTGCCAGCAACCGACAGTCCGGCGGGACTAATGAAAAACTGTTTTTT
CDR3: CASNRQSGGTNEKLFF

J: TRBJ2-3
size: few
D: .
V: TRBV12-3/TRBV12-4
DNA: TGTGCCAGCAGTTTAGATACGCAGTATTTT
CDR3: CASSLDTQYF

J: TRBJ2-3
size: .
D: .
V: TRBV7-2
DNA: TGTGCCAGCAGCTCGGCCCGAAGGGTGACAGATACGCAGTATTTT
CDR3: CASSSARRVTDTQYF

J: TRBJ1-3
size: .
D: .
V: TRBV6-1
DNA: TGTGCCAGTCACTCCTCTGGAAACACCATATATTTT
CDR3: CASHSSGNTIYF

J: TRBJ1-5
size: .
D: .
V: TRBV5-6
DNA: TGTGCCAGCAGCGGGTGGGGTCAGCCCCAGCATTTT
CDR3: CASSGWGQPQHF

J: TRBJ2-5
size: few
D: TRBD1
V: TRBV30
DNA: TGTGCAGAAGACAGGGGGGCTCGAGAGACCCAGTACTTC
CDR3: CAEDRGARETQYF

J: TRBJ2-7
size: .
D: TRBD1
V: TRBV6-2/TRBV6-3
DNA: TGTGCCAGCAGTTACTCCCGGACAGGGACCCTCGAGCAGTACTTC
CDR3: CASSYSRTGTLEQYF

J: TRBJ1-3
size: few
D: .
V: TRBV15
DNA: TGTGCCACCAGCAGAGATCTTCTCGTCTCTGGAAACACCATATATTTT
CDR3: CATSRDLLVSGNTIYF

J: TRBJ2-5
size: .
D: .
V: TRBV7-9
DNA: TGTGCCAGCAGCTTTTTCCGGGGAGAGACCCAGTACTTC
CDR3: CASSFFRGETQYF

J: TRBJ1-2
size: .
D: .
V: TRBV28
DNA: TGTGCCAGCAGTCAACGATACGAACGAAACAGATCCATGGGCTATGGCTACACCTTC
CDR3: CASSQRYERNRSMGYGYTF